The 13 T cell receptor beta chains below were found in one sample sequenced in a study of beta chain features in type 1 diabetes. Their cognate antigens are unknown. Study-wide results and caveats: When Type 1 diabetes patients were examined, their TCRB CDR3s proved moderately but significantly shorter in all four CD4+ subsets.

Sequenced material consisted of expressed TCRB transcripts (all of the isolated RNA was reverse transcribed). Sequencing used immunoSEQ multiplex PCR; TCRdb keeps in-frame clones, though not all of them. The sample consists of approximately 600,000 clones, approximately 13% of them appearing once. The sample was naive CD4+ T cells from blood. Every receptor here comes from a man aged 25-45 years with type 1 diabetes.

The genes are TRBV6-6 and TRBJ2-3, with TRBD2 as a possible D gene (5 bases). Germline V gene lookup returns CDR1 MNHNY and CDR2 SVGAGI (reference sequence). This CDR3 has 16 amino acids. Trimming shortened V by 1 base and J by 6 bases, and 17 bases separated the two germline ends. The CDR3 DNA sequence: TGTGCCAGCAGTTACTTAAAAGACGGAGGCTTGGATACGCAGTATTTT. Protein sequence: CASSYLKDGGLDTQYF.

V gene TRBV7-3 combines with J gene TRBJ2-7; 9 bases match TRBD1. With V trimmed by 0 bases and J by 4 bases, 4 bases remained unmatched. The CDR3 runs 15 residues. Germline V gene lookup returns CDR1 SGHTA and CDR2 FQGTGA. The CDR3 DNA is TGTGCCAGCAGCTTAACGGGAGGACAGGGGTACGAGCAGTACTTC. Its translation: CASSLTGGQGYEQYF.

CDR3 loop: CASSLSAGTGMNSPLHF. The CDR3 DNA sequence: TGTGCCAGCAGCCTTTCTGCTGGGACAGGGATGAATTCACCCCTCCACTTT. This sequence joins TRBV7-2 and TRBJ1-6, with 9 nucleotides matching TRBD1. The V gene end was trimmed by 5 bases and the J gene end by 7 bases; junction bases not matched to a gene: 12. Germline CDR1 reads SGHTA; CDR2 reads FQGNSA. This CDR3 is 17 amino acids long.

The V gene is TRBV2, the J gene TRBJ1-2; possibly TRBD1 for D (5 bases). Germline loops: CDR1 SNHLY, CDR2 FYNNEI. The CDR3 runs 12 residues. Trimming shortened V by 7 bases and J by 4 bases, and 10 bases separated the two germline ends. DNA of the CDR3: TGTGCCAGCATTCTCGACAGCTATGGCTACACCTTC. Its translation is CASILDSYGYTF.

This sequence joins TRBV5-6 and TRBJ1-3; D is unresolved. This CDR3 region has 12 residues. The V gene lost 4 bases and the J gene lost 4 bases, with 6 bases spanning the gap. Per germline, CDR1 SGHDT and CDR2 YYEEEE. DNA of the CDR3: TGTGCCAGCAGCCTATACGGAAACACCATATATTTT. It is translated as CASSLYGNTIYF.

The V call is TRBV12-5, the J call TRBJ2-5; D not certain. Germline V lookup: CDR1 LGHNT, CDR2 FRNRAP. The CDR3 loop spans 17 amino acids. The CDR3 bases are TGTAACAACCGAGGCAGAGCCTACGGACGGGTTCAAGAGACCCAGTACTTC. Translated, it gives CNNRGRAYGRVQETQYF.

With respect to this clone: One end of the junction fails to match germline, which may point to a read error. The V and J genes are TRBV27 and TRBJ2-6; TRBD1 might be the D (6 bases). The CDR3 sequence is 18 residues long. Germline V CDR1 and CDR2: MNHEY, SMNVEV (reference sequence). The CDR3 nucleotides are TGTGCCCGCAGTCCCCCCACAGGGTCCACGCCTGGGGCCAACGTCCTGACTTTC. Translating it yields CARSPPTGSTPGANVLTF.

This chain links TRBV30 with TRBJ2-1; D tentatively reads TRBD1 or TRBD2 (7 bases each). The V end lost 4 bases, the J end lost 3 bases, and 13 bases lay between the germline ends. Germline-derived CDR1 and CDR2 are GTSNPN and SVGIG (reference sequence). CDR3 length equals 14 residues. CDR3 in amino acids: CAWNRGGFYNEQFF. CDR3 nucleotides: TGTGCCTGGAACAGGGGAGGGTTCTACAATGAGCAGTTCTTC.

In its sample, this clone was seen a few times. The V gene is TRBV9, the J gene TRBJ1-3; possible D gene TRBD1, 5 bases. Per germline, CDR1 SGDLS and CDR2 YYNGEE. CDR3 length: 14 residues. Deletions cut 2 bases from V and 4 bases from J, with 10 bases between. The CDR3 region is CASSVGAGGNTIYF. In DNA, the CDR3 is TGTGCCAGCAGCGTTGGGGCGGGAGGAAACACCATATATTTT.

In this sample, this clone turned up a few times. The gene calls are TRBV18 and TRBJ1-6; TRBD1 agrees at 9 bases. Germline-derived CDR1 and CDR2 are KGHSH and LQKENI. The CDR3 is 16 residues long. Unmatched junction bases numbered 8, after V lost 4 bases and J lost 7 bases. For the CDR3, the DNA is TGTGCCAGCTCACTATCCGGGACAGGGTCGAATTCACCCCTCCACTTT. It is translated as CASSLSGTGSNSPLHF.

The chain is built from TRBV25-1 and TRBJ2-5; D not certain. Germline CDR1 reads MGHDK; CDR2 reads SYGVNS. The CDR3 spans 17 residues. V dropped 3 bases and J dropped 4 bases, with 21 bases sitting between them. The CDR3 nucleotides read TGTGCCAGCAGTGATTTGGGAAGACCCATTAAGGCAGAGACCCAGTACTTC. It is translated as CASSDLGRPIKAETQYF.

The V gene is TRBV29-1, the J gene TRBJ1-5, with TRBD1 identical over 8 bases. V lost 4 bases to trimming and J lost 3 bases; unmatched junction nucleotides: 2. The germline gives CDR1 SQVTM, CDR2 ANQGSEA. There are 13 residues in the CDR3. CDR3 nucleotide sequence: TGCAGCGTTGGGACAGGGTACAATCAGCCCCAGCATTTT. This codes for CSVGTGYNQPQHF.

This clone was detected a few times. The V gene is TRBV6-5, the J gene TRBJ1-1, with D perhaps matching TRBD1 (5 bases). The germline V gene has CDR1 MNHEY and CDR2 SVGAGI. CDR3 length equals 13 residues. Trimming left V 4 bases short and J 3 bases short, with 9 bases between. The CDR3 DNA sequence: TGTGCCAGCAGTTCACAGGCTTACACTGAAGCTTTCTTT. As protein: CASSSQAYTEAFF.